This TCR beta chain was captured in a study of blood T cell repertoires in COVID-19. This clone was counted a single time. In the authors' methods: How many nucleated cells were present was estimated from reference gene primer amplification. Assay: immunoSEQ multiplex PCR; the TCRdb copy retains only in-frame clones and omits some. V, J and clone size are taken as reported in that table, and D and trimming were inferred from the DNA itself. The table includes 40,000 to 55,000 clones, about 81% detected once. V was pared by 0 bases and J by 0 bases, with 8 bases between. This CDR3 region has 15 residues. Germline V gene sequence: CDR1 SGHTA, CDR2 FQGNSA.

The clonotype comes from a human donor with acute or convalescent COVID-19. The donor label of this sample is uncertain. The chain uses TRBV7-2 and TRBJ1-1; D gene ambiguous. The sequenced sample consisted of peripheral blood. CDR3 DNA sequence: TGTGCCAGCAGCTTAGCGCGGCAGATGAACACTGAAGCTTTCTTT. It is translated as CASSLARQMNTEAFF. The variable domain in full, completed from reference TRBV7-2 and TRBJ1-1, reads GAGVSQSPSNKVTEKGKDVELRCDPISGHTALYWYRQSLGQGLEFLIYFQGNSAPDKSGLPSDRFSAERTGGSVSTLTIQRTQQEDSAVYLCASSLARQMNTEAFFGQGTRLTVV.